This is a list of T cell receptor beta chains from one sample in a study of blood T cell repertoires in COVID-19. Sequencing used immunoSEQ multiplex PCR; TCRdb keeps in-frame clones, though not all of them. The data contain over 140,000 clones, 60% to 85% of them singletons. The source material was peripheral blood. The receptors come from an elderly woman with active or convalescent COVID-19. Each CDR3 is given with its conserved first and last residue. D genes are given only for firm matches. Size tells how often a clone was seen (once, few, many) or the class of an expanded clone, and some rows leave it out.

>-|TRBJ1-3|-|TRBV4-3
TGCGCCAGCAGCCAAGGTCCGGGGAGTCGTAGGTTTGGAAACACCATATATTTT
CASSQGPGSRRFGNTIYF
>-|TRBJ2-3|-|TRBV1
TGCACCAGCAGCCATTGTCCTGTCCAGGACTACACAGATACGCAGTATTTT
CTSSHCPVQDYTDTQYF
>-|TRBJ1-6|-|TRBV4-1
TGCGCCAGCAGCCTCGGGATGCTGTTTTCACCCCTCCACTTT
CASSLGMLFSPLHF
>-|TRBJ1-6|-|TRBV7-3
TGTGCCAGCAGGTCATCTTTGAATTCGGCCCTCCACTTT
CASRSSLNSALHF
>-|TRBJ1-2|-|TRBV6-5
TGTGCCAGCAGGAAGGACAGATTTGACTATGGCTACACCTTC
CASRKDRFDYGYTF
>-|TRBJ1-2|-|TRBV27
TGTGCCAGCTCGGGCAGGGGTCGAGCTAACTATGGCTACACCTTC
CASSGRGRANYGYTF
>-|TRBJ2-7|TRBD1|TRBV2
TGTGCCAGCAGTGAAGTAAGGGACAGCCTTATTAGCGAGCAGTACTTC
CASSEVRDSLISEQYF
>-|TRBJ1-1|-|TRBV28
TGTGCCAGCAGTTTAAGAGGGTACGGCACTGAAGCTTTCTTT
CASSLRGYGTEAFF
>-|TRBJ2-1|TRBD2|TRBV11-3
TGTGCCAGCAGCTCCCTCATCGGGACTAGCGGGGGGGGTGACATGGGTGAGCAGTTCTTC
CASSSLIGTSGGGDMGEQFF
>-|TRBJ2-1|TRBD2|TRBV6-6
TGTGCCAGCAGTCGCGGGGGGGCAGGCTACAATGAGCAGTTCTTC
CASSRGGAGYNEQFF
>few|TRBJ2-5|TRBD1|TRBV19
TGTGCCAGTAGTACCAGGGGGCGGGGAAGAGCGGAGACCCAGTACTTC
CASSTRGRGRAETQYF
>-|TRBJ2-5|-|TRBV5-8
TGTGCCAGCAACATTGACCCCCGCGGTACCCAGTACTTC
CASNIDPRGTQYF
>-|TRBJ2-7|TRBD1|TRBV7-6
TGTGCCAGCAGCTCTCTTGGACAGGCCTCCCTAGGGGTCCAGTACTTC
CASSSLGQASLGVQYF
>-|TRBJ2-3|-|TRBV12-3/TRBV12-4
TGTGCCAGCAGTTCCGGGGATACGCAGTATTTT
CASSSGDTQYF
>-|TRBJ1-5|TRBD1|TRBV6-5
TGTGCCAGCTACCAGAGGGACAGGGGATCTCAGCCCCAGCATTTT
CASYQRDRGSQPQHF